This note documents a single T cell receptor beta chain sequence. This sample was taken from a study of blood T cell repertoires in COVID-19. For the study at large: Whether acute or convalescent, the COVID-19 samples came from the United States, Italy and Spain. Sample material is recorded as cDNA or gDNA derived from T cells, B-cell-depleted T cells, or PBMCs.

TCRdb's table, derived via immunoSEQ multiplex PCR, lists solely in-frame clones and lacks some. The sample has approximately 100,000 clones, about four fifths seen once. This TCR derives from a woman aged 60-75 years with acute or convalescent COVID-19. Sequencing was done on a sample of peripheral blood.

The CDR3 is CASSPPSGGSYEQYF. CDR3 nucleotide sequence: TGTGCCAGCAGTCCACCTTCGGGTGGCTCCTACGAGCAGTACTTC. The chain has TRBV6-5 and TRBJ2-7; unclear D gene. Germline CDR1 MNHEY, CDR2 SVGAGI. The CDR3 is made up of 15 amino acids. Trimming took off 5 bases at V and 0 bases at J, with 14 bases between the two ends.